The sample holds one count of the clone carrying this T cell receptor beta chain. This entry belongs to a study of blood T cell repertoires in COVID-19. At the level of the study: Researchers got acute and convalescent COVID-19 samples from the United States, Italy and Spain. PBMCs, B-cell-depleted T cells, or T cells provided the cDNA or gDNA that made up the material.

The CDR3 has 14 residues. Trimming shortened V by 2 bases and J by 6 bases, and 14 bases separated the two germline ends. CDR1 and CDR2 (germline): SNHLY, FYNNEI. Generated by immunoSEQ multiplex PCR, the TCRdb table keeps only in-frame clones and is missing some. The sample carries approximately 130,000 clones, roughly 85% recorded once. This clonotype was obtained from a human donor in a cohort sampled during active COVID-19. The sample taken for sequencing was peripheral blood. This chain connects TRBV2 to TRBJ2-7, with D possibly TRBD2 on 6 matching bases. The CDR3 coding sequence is TGTGCCAGCAGTGAAATGCTCCCAGCGGGCGAGCAGTACTTC. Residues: CASSEMLPAGEQYF.